Below are 32 T cell receptor beta chains sequenced from a single sample in a study of patients and donors after allogeneic stem cell transplantation. TCRdb reprocessed the RT-PCR reads via MiXCR and lists one record per CDR3 protein. The sample gives about a million distinct CDR3 sequences, roughly 18% of which show up once; roughly 6.4% is in the top ten. The sample comprised blood, either unsorted or a sorted T cell fraction (not recorded which). Every receptor here comes from a human donor who was either an allogeneic HSCT recipient or a stem cell or donor lymphocyte infusion donor (not recorded which). It is not recorded whose cells these are; they may come from a transplant donor.

This clonotype was seen only a few times. The chain combines TRBV12-3 or TRBV12-4 with TRBJ1-6; TRBD1 is a possible D gene (5 bases). The V and J ends lost 8 bases and 6 bases respectively, with 20 bases between them. The length of the CDR3 is 16 residues. As DNA, the CDR3 is TGTGCCAGCGGTCCCCGGGCAAGGGGAGGTAATTCACCCCTCCACTTT. Its translation: CASGPRARGGNSPLHF.

This clonotype was counted once. A much bigger clone sits one base away, suggesting this may be a read error. Here the CDR3 reads CASSPGNRTYEQYF. For the CDR3, the DNA is TGTGCCAGCAGTCCTGGGAACAGAACCTACGAGCAGTACTTC. This sequence joins TRBV12-3 or TRBV12-4 and TRBJ2-7, with D uncertain. The V end was cut by 5 bases, the J end by 2 bases, with 13 bases between. The CDR3 totals 14 residues.

The V call is TRBV7-2, the J call TRBJ2-3, with 8 bases that match TRBD2. With V trimmed by 5 bases and J by 6 bases, 13 bases remained unmatched. The CDR3 contains 16 residues. CDR1 and CDR2 from the germline V gene are SGHTA and FQGNSA. This CDR3 reads CASSPQASGGADTQYF. The DNA for the CDR3 is TGTGCCAGCAGCCCCCAGGCGAGCGGGGGCGCCGATACGCAGTATTTT.

In this sample, this clonotype turned up a few times. J is TRBJ2-3 and V is TRBV27; unclear D gene. CDR1 and CDR2 (germline): MNHEY, SMNVEV (reference sequence). The CDR3 has 15 residues. The V and J ends lost 3 bases and 1 base respectively, with 11 bases between them. CDR3 coding DNA: TGTGCCAGCAGTTTTGTAGCTCGTCGCACAGATACGCAGTATTTT. It is translated as CASSFVARRTDTQYF.

This clonotype was observed many times. The chain recombines TRBV10-3 with TRBJ2-1; no firm D call. The germline V and J ends were trimmed by 2 bases and 6 bases, with 2 bases remaining between them. CDR1 is ENHRY and CDR2 is SYGVKD in the germline V gene. The CDR3 consists of 11 residues. The chain's CDR3 is CAISEANEQFF. CDR3 nucleotides: TGTGCCATCAGTGAGGCCAATGAGCAGTTCTTC.

The chain uses TRBV5-1 and TRBJ2-1, with D maybe TRBD2 (6 bases). The CDR3 is 16 residues long. Germline V gene lookup returns CDR1 SGHRS and CDR2 YFSETQ. The germline V and J ends were trimmed by 6 bases and 4 bases, with 20 bases remaining between them. The CDR3 DNA sequence: TGCGCCAGCACTTCGGGGGTAGCCCGGATGTACAATGAGCAGTTCTTC. It yields the protein CASTSGVARMYNEQFF.

This clonotype turned up a few times. The chain is built from TRBV2 and TRBJ2-3; D perhaps matches TRBD2 (6 bases). CDR3 length equals 16 residues. Trimming removed 5 bases at V and 0 bases at J, with 15 bases between. The V gene's germline CDR1 is SNHLY and CDR2 FYNNEI. The CDR3 coding sequence is TGTGCCAGCAGTCAACGGAGGGTCACTAGCACAGATACGCAGTATTTT. It translates to CASSQRRVTSTDTQYF. The full variable domain, rest sourced from reference TRBV2 and TRBJ2-3, is EPEVTQTPSHQVTQMGQEVILRCVPISNHLYFYWYRQILGQKVEFLVSFYNNEISEKSEIFDDQFSVERPDGSNFTLKIRSTKLEDSAMYFCASSQRRVTSTDTQYFGPGTRLTVL.

The CDR3: CASSPTGRGAEPQHF. CDR3 bases: TGCGCCAGCAGCCCCACAGGGAGAGGGGCCGAGCCCCAGCATTTT. J is TRBJ1-5 and V is TRBV5-1, with TRBD1 as a possible D gene (6 bases). The germline CDR1 and CDR2 sequences are SGHRS and YFSETQ. Trimming took 4 bases from V and 8 from J, leaving 19 bases between them. The CDR3 is 15 amino acids.

The table lists this clonotype with many counts. The J gene is TRBJ2-2, the V gene TRBV12-3 or TRBV12-4, with 9 bases identical to TRBD1. The CDR3 contains 14 residues. The J segment lost 4 bases and the V segment lost 5 bases, leaving 2 bases of the junction unmatched. CDR3 in DNA: TGTGCCAGCAGTCCGGGACAGGGCACCGGGGAGCTGTTTTTT. The encoded protein is CASSPGQGTGELFF.

This clonotype was detected many times. J is TRBJ2-2 and V is TRBV15, with no clear D. The CDR3 has 14 residues. Between the trimmed V and J ends, which lost 3 bases and 5 bases, there was a span of 10 bases. The germline V gene has CDR1 LNHNV and CDR2 YYDKDF (reference sequence). The CDR3 region is CATSRGGWTGELFF. CDR3 coding DNA: TGTGCCACCAGCAGGGGCGGATGGACCGGGGAGCTGTTTTTT.

This clonotype was seen more than once but under ten times. This sequence joins TRBV6-1 and TRBJ1-1; D perhaps matches TRBD1 (5 bases). Trimming pared 8 bases from V and 4 bases from J, leaving 17 bases between. Germline V lookup: CDR1 MNHNS, CDR2 SASEGT. CDR3 length: 14 amino acids. The CDR3 nucleotides are TGTGCCAGCGGGGGTGGGGGATGGGGCACTGAAGCTTTCTTT. Protein product: CASGGGGWGTEAFF.

This clonotype was seen a handful of times. This chain links TRBV12-3 or TRBV12-4 with TRBJ2-7, with D perhaps TRBD1 (5 bases). The CDR3 totals 14 residues. Trimming removed 1 base from V and 2 bases from J, with 9 bases in between. The CDR3 bases are TGTGCCAGCAGTTTAGGACAGAGCGCCTACGAGCAGTACTTC. It yields the protein CASSLGQSAYEQYF.

This clonotype was observed a handful of times. The chain carries TRBV30 and TRBJ2-3; D not resolved. Germline-derived CDR1 and CDR2 are GTSNPN and SVGIG (reference sequence). CDR3 length: 13 residues. V lost 6 bases, J lost 4 bases, and 14 bases lay in between. CDR3 nucleotide sequence: TGTGCCTGCCTACCGGAGCGCGCAGATACGCAGTATTTT. Protein: CACLPERADTQYF.

This clonotype was recorded a few times. The chain combines TRBV5-1 with TRBJ2-2; tentatively, D is TRBD2 (5 bases). The CDR3 runs to 17 residues. V lost 0 bases and J 0 bases, leaving 12 bases between the germline ends. Looked up from germline, CDR1 is SGHRS and CDR2 is YFSETQ. CDR3 amino acids: CASSLVPGLANTGELFF. CDR3 nucleotides: TGCGCCAGCAGCTTGGTCCCCGGACTCGCGAACACCGGGGAGCTGTTTTTT.

The chain has TRBV9 and TRBJ2-7, with a possible D match to TRBD2 (6 bases). The CDR3 has 13 amino acids. Germline CDR1 and CDR2: SGDLS and YYNGEE. Trimming pared 3 bases from V and 4 bases from J, leaving 11 bases between. The CDR3 sequence: CASSGAGRYEQYF. The CDR3, as DNA: TGTGCCAGCAGCGGAGCGGGTCGGTACGAGCAGTACTTC.

This clonotype has only a few counts. The rearrangement uses TRBV11-2 and TRBJ2-2; maybe TRBD2 (5 bases). The CDR3 totals 15 residues. V shed 2 bases and J shed 4 bases, with 11 bases lying between them. The germline CDR1 and CDR2 sequences are SGHAT and FQNNGV. The CDR3 nucleotides are TGTGCCAGCAGCTTAATCGCTAGCCGCACCGGGGAGCTGTTTTTT. Its translation is CASSLIASRTGELFF.

This clonotype came up a few times. The chain joins TRBV4-3 to TRBJ2-3; 10 nucleotides line up with TRBD2. After removal of 2 bases from V and 3 bases from J, the junction contained 5 bases not matched to a gene. CDR1 and CDR2 (germline): LGHNA, YSLEER. The CDR3 extends over 16 amino acids. The CDR3 DNA follows: TGCGCCAGCAGCCAAACAGCGGGGGGGGCGACAGATACGCAGTATTTT. Protein sequence: CASSQTAGGATDTQYF.

This clonotype has only a few counts. The V call is TRBV7-9, the J call TRBJ2-1, with 9 bases fitting TRBD2. The CDR3 sequence is 15 residues long. CDR1 and CDR2 (germline): SEHNR, FQNEAQ (reference sequence). J was trimmed by 6 bases and V by 3 bases; bases with no gene match: 6. CDR3 region: CASSFPRGGPNEQFF. The DNA for the CDR3 is TGTGCCAGCAGCTTTCCGCGGGGGGGCCCCAATGAGCAGTTCTTC.

Only a few counts were recorded for this clonotype. This sequence joins TRBV24-1 and TRBJ2-3; 10 bases are a match to TRBD1. CDR3 length: 15 amino acids. J gave up 1 base and V 4 bases, and 1 base lay outside the gene matches. Germline-derived CDR1 and CDR2 are KGHDR and SFDVKD. As DNA, the CDR3 is TGTGCCACCAGTGAAGGGACAGGGGGCACAGATACGCAGTATTTT. Protein sequence: CATSEGTGGTDTQYF.

J is TRBJ1-1 and V is TRBV10-3, with a weak D call TRBD1 (6 bases). Germline V gene lookup returns CDR1 ENHRY and CDR2 SYGVKD. V was trimmed by 7 bases and J by 11 bases, leaving 23 bases between them. This CDR3 is 14 amino acids long. CDR3 in amino acids: CAITLNNQGGKAFF. Written as DNA, the CDR3 is TGTGCCATCACCCTGAACAATCAAGGGGGGAAGGCTTTCTTT.

This clonotype has only a few counts. The rearrangement joins TRBV2 to TRBJ1-4; D is ambiguous. The CDR3 covers 11 residues. Looked up from germline, CDR1 is SNHLY and CDR2 is FYNNEI. The V and J ends lost 6 bases and 10 bases respectively, with 9 bases between them. The CDR3 region is CASRISGKLFF. The CDR3 DNA reads as TGTGCCAGCAGGATAAGCGGAAAACTGTTTTTT. The variable domain in full, completed from reference TRBV2 and TRBJ1-4, reads EPEVTQTPSHQVTQMGQEVILRCVPISNHLYFYWYRQILGQKVEFLVSFYNNEISEKSEIFDDQFSVERPDGSNFTLKIRSTKLEDSAMYFCASRISGKLFFGSGTQLSVL.

This clonotype has just a few counts. V and J are TRBV2 and TRBJ2-1; TRBD2 matches 15 bases. Unmatched junction bases numbered 8, after V lost 6 bases and J lost 5 bases. This CDR3 has 17 amino acids. Per germline, CDR1 SNHLY and CDR2 FYNNEI. The CDR3 protein is CASSAPGLAGGNNEQFF. Here the CDR3 DNA reads TGTGCCAGCAGCGCCCCGGGACTAGCGGGAGGCAACAATGAGCAGTTCTTC.

The V and J genes are TRBV5-1 and TRBJ2-5; 8 bases match TRBD1. The CDR3 spans 14 residues. Losses at the gene ends were 4 bases for V and 5 bases for J; bases not matched to a gene: 7. Germline CDR1 reads SGHRS; CDR2 reads YFSETQ. The chain's CDR3 is CASSGRGQGETQYF. The DNA of the CDR3 is TGCGCCAGCAGCGGACGAGGACAGGGTGAGACCCAGTACTTC.

In this sample, this clonotype turned up a few times. The chain couples TRBV5-1 to TRBJ1-2; TRBD1 aligns across 8 bases. Germline trimming cut 0 bases from V and 6 bases from J; bases unmatched to any gene: 13. The CDR3 has 17 residues. Germline-derived CDR1 and CDR2 are SGHRS and YFSETQ. CDR3 loop: CASSLDRPRGQSHGYTF. The CDR3 region has the DNA TGCGCCAGCAGCTTGGATCGCCCCAGGGGGCAGAGTCATGGCTACACCTTC.

This clonotype was counted many times. The V call is TRBV12-3 or TRBV12-4, the J call TRBJ2-2; D is uncertain. The CDR3 is made up of 14 amino acids. Trimming pared 3 bases from V and 4 bases from J, leaving 9 bases between. The CDR3 reads CASSFLGSTGELFF. The CDR3 DNA reads as TGTGCCAGCAGTTTTTTGGGGTCCACCGGGGAGCTGTTTTTT.

This clonotype occurred a few times. Here the CDR3 DNA reads TGTGCCAGCAGCTTCCCAGAATCCTACAATGAGCAGTTCTTC. As protein: CASSFPESYNEQFF. V and J are TRBV7-9 and TRBJ2-1, with unresolved D. The germline V gene encodes CDR1 SEHNR and CDR2 FQNEAQ (reference sequence). The CDR3 spans 14 residues. The V and J ends lost 3 bases and 1 base respectively, with 7 bases between them. Full variable domain (outside the CDR3, taken from reference TRBV7-9 and TRBJ2-1): DTGVSQNPRHKITKRGQNVTFRCDPISEHNRLYWYRQTLGQGPEFLTYFQNEAQLEKSRLLSDRFSAERPKGSFSTLEIQRTEQGDSAMYLCASSFPESYNEQFFGPGTRLTVL.

The chain employs TRBV7-9 and TRBJ2-7; D call uncertain. Trimming cost V 4 bases and J 1 base, with 5 bases left between them. The germline gives CDR1 SEHNR, CDR2 FQNEAQ (reference sequence). This CDR3 spans 12 amino acids. CDR3 sequence reads: CASSSESYEQYF. The DNA of the CDR3 is TGTGCCAGCAGCTCAGAATCCTACGAGCAGTACTTC.

This chain joins TRBV6-1 and TRBJ2-5; D is possibly TRBD1 (5 bases). The V and J ends lost 8 bases and 7 bases respectively, with 17 bases between them. This CDR3 comprises 13 residues. Looked up from germline, CDR1 is MNHNS and CDR2 is SASEGT. Here the CDR3 reads CASFASRVGTQYF. The CDR3 DNA reads TGTGCCAGCTTCGCGAGCAGGGTCGGGACCCAGTACTTC.

There are a few counts of this clonotype. CDR3 nucleotide sequence: TGTGCCATCAGTGATGTTCGACGGTCGAACACTGAAGCTTTCTTT. Translating gives CAISDVRRSNTEAFF. The V call is TRBV10-3, the J call TRBJ1-1; D not resolved. CDR1 ENHRY and CDR2 SYGVKD come from the germline V gene. Trimming stripped 3 bases from V and 1 base from J, with 12 bases between. The CDR3 is made up of 15 amino acids.

In this sample, this clonotype turned up a few times. The chain links TRBV12-3 or TRBV12-4 to TRBJ2-2; the D is unclear. Trimming cost V 7 bases and J 6 bases, with 12 bases left between them. The CDR3 sequence is 13 residues long. Written as DNA, the CDR3 is TGTGCCAGCACCAAAGCAAAGGCCGGGGAGCTGTTTTTT. This sequence encodes CASTKAKAGELFF.

The chain employs TRBV6-1 and TRBJ2-5, with a possible D match to TRBD2 (6 bases). Germline V gene data show CDR1 as MNHNS and CDR2 as SASEGT. The CDR3 runs to 15 residues. The V and J ends lost 4 bases and 1 base respectively, with 13 bases between them. The DNA of the CDR3 is TGTGCCAGCAGTGGTACGGGACTGGTCCAAGAGACCCAGTACTTC. Residues: CASSGTGLVQETQYF.

This clonotype was detected a few times. The genes are TRBV2 and TRBJ2-3; 9 nucleotides agree with TRBD2. This CDR3 has 15 amino acids. Trimming took 10 bases from V and 1 from J; bases not matched to a gene: 9. Germline V gives CDR1 SNHLY, CDR2 FYNNEI. CDR3 nucleotide sequence: TGTGCCATACTTACCAGCGGGGGGCGCACAGATACGCAGTATTTT. This codes for CAILTSGGRTDTQYF.